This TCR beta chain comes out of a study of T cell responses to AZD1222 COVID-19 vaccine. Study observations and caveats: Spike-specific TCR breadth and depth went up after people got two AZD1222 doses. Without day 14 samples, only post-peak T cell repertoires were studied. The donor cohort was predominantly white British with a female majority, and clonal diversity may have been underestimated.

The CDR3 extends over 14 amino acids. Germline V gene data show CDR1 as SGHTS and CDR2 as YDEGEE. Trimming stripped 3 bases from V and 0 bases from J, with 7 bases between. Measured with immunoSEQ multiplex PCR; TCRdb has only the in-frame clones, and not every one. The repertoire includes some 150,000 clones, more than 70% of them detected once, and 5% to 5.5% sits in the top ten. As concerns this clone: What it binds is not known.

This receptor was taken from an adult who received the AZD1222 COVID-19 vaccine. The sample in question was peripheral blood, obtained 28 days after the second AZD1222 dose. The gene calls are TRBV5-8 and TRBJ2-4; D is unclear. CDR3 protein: CASSSKLAKNIQYF. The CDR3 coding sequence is TGTGCCAGCAGCTCCAAGCTAGCCAAAAACATTCAGTACTTC.